These 32 T cell receptor beta chains were sequenced from one sample in a study of CD8 T cells in Susac syndrome. An amount of RNA that ranged from roughly 0.45 to 1 ug was reverse transcribed with random hexamers. Via MiXCR, TCRdb re-called the immunoSEQ multiplex PCR reads, giving one row per CDR3 protein. The table includes about 300,000 distinct CDR3 sequences, around 84% detected once. The sequenced material came from CD8+ T cells from PBMCs. The receptors originated from a human donor with multiple sclerosis.

The V gene is TRBV27, the J gene TRBJ1-2; D gene ambiguous. CDR3 length: 13 residues. V lost 5 bases, J lost 7 bases, and 14 bases lay in between. From germline, CDR1 is MNHEY and CDR2 SMNVEV (reference sequence). The CDR3 reads CASSDPRGGGYTF. The CDR3 bases are TGTGCCAGCAGTGACCCCCGGGGAGGTGGCTACACCTTC.

The V gene is TRBV6-5, the J gene TRBJ2-3; a possible D gene is TRBD2 (6 bases). This CDR3 is 17 amino acids long. Germline lookup yields CDR1 MNHEY and CDR2 SVGAGI. The ends were cut back, 3 bases at V and 4 bases at J, with 20 bases in the middle. The CDR3 protein is CASSYGGFGGEADTQYF. The CDR3, as DNA: TGTGCCAGCAGTTATGGGGGGTTCGGCGGGGAAGCAGATACGCAGTATTTT.

The chain carries TRBV30 and TRBJ2-2; D possibly corresponds to TRBD2 (5 bases). V was trimmed by 2 bases and J by 0 bases, leaving 7 bases between them. Germline CDR1 reads GTSNPN; CDR2 reads SVGIG (reference sequence). This CDR3 has 14 amino acids. CDR3 DNA: TGTGCCTGGAGTTACGGGGCGAACACCGGGGAGCTGTTTTTT. It specifies CAWSYGANTGELFF.

This chain connects TRBV28 to TRBJ2-4; D is possibly TRBD1 (6 bases). CDR1 and CDR2 (germline): MDHEN, SYDVKM. This CDR3 contains 16 residues. V gave up 4 bases and J gave up 0 bases, with 13 bases separating them. The CDR3 sequence is CASSYNRGIAKNIQYF. The CDR3, as DNA: TGTGCCAGCAGTTACAATAGGGGGATAGCCAAAAACATTCAGTACTTC.

Of note for this clonotype: It is likely a read error, because the conserved phenylalanine at the end of the CDR3 is missing. The rearrangement uses TRBV27 and TRBJ2-2; 8 nucleotides align to TRBD1. The CDR3 is 18 residues long. V gave up 2 bases and J gave up 0 bases; unmatched junction bases: 8. From germline, CDR1 is MNHEY and CDR2 SMNVEV (reference sequence). This chain's CDR3 is CASSLLVGTGANTGELFV. DNA for the CDR3: TGTGCCAGCAGTTTACTCGTGGGGACAGGCGCGAACACCGGGGAGCTGTTTGTT.

This rearrangement joins TRBV7-3 to TRBJ2-3, with TRBD1 matching over 7 bases. Germline CDR1 is SGHTA and CDR2 is FQGTGA. The CDR3 sequence is 14 residues long. Germline trimming cut 3 bases from V and 2 bases from J; bases unmatched to any gene: 2. This chain's CDR3 is CASSLGQFTDTQYF. The DNA for the CDR3 is TGTGCCAGCAGCTTGGGACAGTTCACAGATACGCAGTATTTT.

The gene calls are TRBV27 and TRBJ2-3; 7 bases align to TRBD2. With V trimmed by 7 bases and J by 9 bases, 4 bases remained unmatched. This CDR3 is built from 11 residues. Germline CDR1 reads MNHEY; CDR2 reads SMNVEV (reference sequence). The CDR3 nucleotides are TGTGCCAGCATCTGGGGGGGGACGCAGTATTTT. Residues: CASIWGGTQYF.

J is TRBJ2-1 and V is TRBV7-2, with 10 bases fitting TRBD2. V was clipped by 1 base and J by 9 bases; unmatched bases: 9. This CDR3 is built from 16 residues. From germline, CDR1 is SGHTA and CDR2 FQGNSA. In DNA, the CDR3 is TGTGCCAGCAGCTTAGAGTTACTAGCGGGAACCGGTGAGCAGTTCTTC. This gives the protein CASSLELLAGTGEQFF.

The rearrangement joins TRBV27 to TRBJ1-4; TRBD1 matches 9 bases. This CDR3 contains 15 residues. V shed 4 bases and J 10 bases; nucleotides not matched to a gene: 10. Per the germline V gene, CDR1 is MNHEY and CDR2 is SMNVEV (reference sequence). The CDR3 bases are TGTGCCAGCAGTTCCACAGGGGGCCGAATGGGAAAACTGTTTTTT. Its translation: CASSSTGGRMGKLFF.

V and J are TRBV9 and TRBJ2-3, with D possibly matching TRBD2 (6 bases). CDR1 is SGDLS, CDR2 YYNGEE, per germline. With 2 bases removed from V and 2 bases from J, the gap between germline ends came to 15 bases. CDR3 length: 16 residues. CDR3 nucleotide sequence: TGTGCCAGCAGCGTCAGGGACTTCGCGTACACAGATACGCAGTATTTT. Protein product: CASSVRDFAYTDTQYF.

The chain uses TRBV6-5 and TRBJ1-6; D remains ambiguous. Deletions cut 3 bases from V and 7 bases from J, with 19 bases between. The CDR3 runs 17 residues. The germline CDR1 and CDR2 sequences are MNHEY and SVGAGI. The chain's CDR3 is CASSYNQAAVGNSPLHF. CDR3 bases: TGTGCCAGCAGTTATAACCAGGCGGCGGTAGGCAATTCACCCCTCCACTTT.

The V call is TRBV27, the J call TRBJ1-5; tentative D call: TRBD1 (6 bases). The germline V gene has CDR1 MNHEY and CDR2 SMNVEV (reference sequence). The V gene lost 4 bases and the J gene lost 0 bases, with 10 bases spanning the gap. The CDR3 contains 15 residues. CDR3: CASSSGTLSNQPQHF. The CDR3 DNA reads as TGTGCCAGCAGTTCGGGGACACTTAGCAATCAGCCCCAGCATTTT.

V and J are TRBV27 and TRBJ2-7; a weak D match, TRBD2 (5 bases). With 0 bases removed from V and 5 bases from J, the gap between germline ends came to 11 bases. The germline V gene encodes CDR1 MNHEY and CDR2 SMNVEV (reference sequence). The length of the CDR3 is 14 residues. In DNA, the CDR3 is TGTGCCAGCAGTTTATCTCGGGGTACGGACGAGCAGTACTTC. Amino acid sequence: CASSLSRGTDEQYF.

The chain uses TRBV9 and TRBJ1-1; the D is unclear. CDR3 length equals 14 residues. Per germline, CDR1 SGDLS and CDR2 YYNGEE. The V end lost 0 bases, the J end lost 0 bases, and 6 bases lay between the germline ends. CDR3 protein: CASSVGSLNTEAFF. CDR3 sequence (DNA): TGTGCCAGCAGCGTAGGGTCCCTGAACACTGAAGCTTTCTTT.

This chain links TRBV29-1 with TRBJ2-4; 7 bases fit TRBD1. The CDR3 contains 16 residues. After removal of 2 bases from V and 0 bases from J, the junction contained 7 bases not matched to a gene. Germline assignment: CDR1 SQVTM and CDR2 ANQGSEA. The CDR3 loop is CSVETGDRLAKNIQYF. Written as DNA, the CDR3 is TGCAGCGTTGAAACCGGGGACAGATTAGCCAAAAACATTCAGTACTTC. The full variable domain, in which reference TRBV29-1 and TRBJ2-4 provide the parts outside the CDR3, is SAVISQKPSRDICQRGTSLTIQCQVDSQVTMMFWYRQQPGQSLTLIATANQGSEATYESGFVIDKFPISRPNLTFSTLTVSNMSPEDSSIYLCSVETGDRLAKNIQYFGAGTRLSVL.

The chain has TRBV7-3 and TRBJ1-5; D is possibly TRBD1 (5 bases). This CDR3 region has 15 residues. V lost 5 bases, J lost 8 bases, and 19 bases lay in between. CDR1 is SGHTA and CDR2 is FQGTGA in the germline V gene. The CDR3 bases are TGTGCCAGCAGCGTGACCGGGAGGGGCGGGGAGCCCCAGCATTTT. Amino acid sequence: CASSVTGRGGEPQHF.

The chain uses TRBV7-9 and TRBJ2-7; D might be TRBD1 or TRBD2, each matching 6 bases. V gave up 7 bases and J gave up 2 bases, with 18 bases separating them. The CDR3 spans 15 residues. CDR1 is SEHNR, CDR2 FQNEAQ, per germline (reference sequence). The CDR3 coding sequence is TGTGCCAGCACCTCGGGGGCGGGACGACCCTACGAGCAGTACTTC. It specifies CASTSGAGRPYEQYF.

The J gene is TRBJ2-2, the V gene TRBV4-2, with 7 bases lining up with TRBD2. Trimming removed 0 bases from V and 1 base from J; junction bases left unmatched: 8. CDR3 length equals 18 residues. The germline V gene encodes CDR1 LGHNA and CDR2 YNFKEQ. The CDR3 sequence: CASSQEGPSGENTGELFF. The CDR3 coding sequence is TGTGCCAGCAGCCAAGAGGGCCCTAGCGGAGAGAACACCGGGGAGCTGTTTTTT.

V gene TRBV20-1 combines with J gene TRBJ1-1, with 8 nucleotides matching TRBD1. Germline CDR1 and CDR2: DFQATT and SNEGSKA (reference sequence). The CDR3 extends over 13 amino acids. V shed 5 bases and J 4 bases; nucleotides not matched to a gene: 6. The CDR3 sequence is CSAGTGASTEAFF. CDR3 nucleotides: TGCAGTGCTGGGACAGGCGCCTCCACTGAAGCTTTCTTT.

The chain carries TRBV29-1 and TRBJ2-7; 7 bases agree with TRBD2. The V gene's germline CDR1 is SQVTM and CDR2 ANQGSEA. This CDR3 has 13 amino acids. V trimming: 6 bases; J trimming: 4 bases; junction bases outside the gene matches: 9. CDR3 nucleotides: TGCAGCGTGGGGATTGCGGGAGTATACGAGCAGTACTTC. Encoded protein: CSVGIAGVYEQYF.

The chain couples TRBV10-1 to TRBJ2-7; D is possibly TRBD1 or TRBD2 (5 bases each). With 3 bases removed from V and 5 bases from J, the gap between germline ends came to 14 bases. Per the germline V gene, CDR1 is WNHNN and CDR2 is SYGVQD (reference sequence). The CDR3 is made up of 14 amino acids. The CDR3 protein is CASSDGDVGDEQYF. The CDR3 DNA reads as TGCGCCAGCAGTGACGGGGACGTGGGCGACGAGCAGTACTTC.

CDR3 protein: CAWSVLGGATEQYF. The CDR3, as DNA: TGTGCCTGGAGTGTATTGGGTGGAGCTACCGAGCAGTACTTC. J is TRBJ2-7 and V is TRBV30; D uncertain. CDR1 and CDR2 (germline): GTSNPN, SVGIG (reference sequence). This CDR3 has 14 amino acids. Trimming took 0 bases from V and 6 from J, leaving 15 bases between them.

The V call is TRBV7-9, the J call TRBJ1-1, with no clear D. CDR3 size: 12 residues. V shed 5 bases and J shed 6 bases, with 10 bases lying between them. Germline-derived CDR1 and CDR2 are SEHNR and FQNEAQ (reference sequence). CDR3 sequence reads: CASSPLWSEAFF. In DNA form, the CDR3 reads TGTGCCAGCAGCCCCTTATGGTCTGAAGCTTTCTTT.

This clonotype showed up just once. The chain joins TRBV7-2 to TRBJ2-5; 11 bases fit TRBD2. With V trimmed by 5 bases and J by 5 bases, 7 bases remained unmatched. The CDR3 contains 15 residues. CDR1 is SGHTA and CDR2 is FQGNSA in the germline V gene. CDR3 coding DNA: TGTGCCAGCAGCGGACGACTAGCGGGAATGGAGACCCAGTACTTC. The encoded protein is CASSGRLAGMETQYF.

The J gene is TRBJ2-7, the V gene TRBV29-1, with 7 bases aligning to TRBD1. This CDR3 is 12 amino acids long. Germline V gene lookup returns CDR1 SQVTM and CDR2 ANQGSEA. Unmatched junction bases numbered 4, after V lost 6 bases and J lost 2 bases. CDR3 sequence reads: CSVSTGAYEQYF. The CDR3 nucleotides are TGCAGCGTATCAACAGGGGCCTACGAGCAGTACTTC.

The V call is TRBV2, the J call TRBJ1-1; TRBD1 aligns across 8 bases. The germline gives CDR1 SNHLY, CDR2 FYNNEI. The J segment lost 1 base and the V segment lost 5 bases, leaving 6 bases of the junction unmatched. The CDR3 is 15 amino acids. The CDR3 nucleotides are TGTGCCAGCAGTCGGGACAGGACGAAGAACACTGAAGCTTTCTTT. It specifies CASSRDRTKNTEAFF.

This clonotype appeared a single time. The rearrangement uses TRBV5-1 and TRBJ2-1; 10 bases line up with TRBD1. Trimming took 7 bases from V and 9 from J; bases not matched to a gene: 10. This CDR3 is built from 14 residues. Germline V gene lookup returns CDR1 SGHRS and CDR2 YFSETQ. The CDR3 protein is CASGPGQGYAEQFF. The DNA of the CDR3 is TGCGCCAGCGGCCCGGGACAGGGGTATGCTGAGCAGTTCTTC.

CDR3: CASSLPGKGQETQYF. DNA for the CDR3: TGTGCCAGCAGCTTACCAGGGAAGGGCCAAGAGACCCAGTACTTC. The chain uses TRBV7-9 and TRBJ2-5; D is possibly TRBD1 (5 bases). Germline loops: CDR1 SEHNR, CDR2 FQNEAQ (reference sequence). The CDR3 is made up of 15 amino acids. V was cut by 2 bases and J by 1 base, with 11 bases left in between.

The V call is TRBV9, the J call TRBJ2-3; 7 nucleotides match TRBD2. The CDR3 consists of 17 residues. V dropped 0 bases and J dropped 5; count of bases not matched to a gene: 12. CDR1 is SGDLS, CDR2 YYNGEE, per germline. DNA for the CDR3: TGTGCCAGCAGCGTAGCTTCAGCTACTAGCGAGGAAGATACGCAGTATTTT. Its translation: CASSVASATSEEDTQYF.

This chain connects TRBV2 to TRBJ2-4; 8 positions match TRBD1. The CDR3 totals 16 residues. The trim removed 1 base at V and 1 base at J, leaving 3 bases unmatched. Germline assignment: CDR1 SNHLY and CDR2 FYNNEI. The CDR3 region is CASSEGQGMAKNIQYF. CDR3 nucleotide sequence: TGTGCCAGCAGTGAAGGACAGGGGATGGCCAAAAACATTCAGTACTTC.

The V gene is TRBV19, the J gene TRBJ1-1; the D is unclear. CDR1 is LNHDA and CDR2 is SQIVND in the germline V gene (reference sequence). V was cut by 9 bases and J by 3 bases, with 20 bases left in between. The CDR3 spans 15 residues. The CDR3 DNA follows: TGTGCCAGAGAGGGTGCGGGTGTAACGGACACTGAAGCTTTCTTT. Translating it yields CAREGAGVTDTEAFF.

V and J are TRBV4-1 and TRBJ2-7; TRBD1 aligns across 9 bases. V trimming: 3 bases; J trimming: 4 bases; junction bases outside the gene matches: 7. The germline gives CDR1 MGHRA, CDR2 YSYEKL. The CDR3 is made up of 15 amino acids. For the CDR3, the DNA is TGCGCCAGCAGCCAGCTGGACAGGGGCGATTACGAGCAGTACTTC. Encoded protein: CASSQLDRGDYEQYF.